This paragraph covers one T cell receptor (beta chain) sequence. The CDR3 has 16 residues. The V and J ends lost 2 bases and 7 bases, in that order; junction bases with no gene match: 9. This specimen comes from a study of cytomegalovirus exposure and HLA in healthy donors. Looking at the study overall: A previous analysis identified more than 100 million unique TCR beta sequences derived from about 180 million T cells.

13 Jbeta primers and 60 Vbeta primers were used for the PCR. The repertoire was sequenced with immunoSEQ multiplex PCR; TCRdb's copy has only in-frame clones and lacks some. The profile covers 120,000 to 150,000 clones, with around 66% appearing a single time and 6% to 8% taken by the ten largest. J is TRBJ1-5 and V is TRBV23-1, with 9 bases aligning to TRBD1. TRBV23-1 is given ORF status, its function remaining uncertain. The sample comprised PBMCs. The receptor's source is a woman in her sixties or seventies in good health and CMV-seronegative. CDR3 DNA sequence: TGCGCCAGCAGTCAACCCAGGGACAGGGAGCGGCAGCCCCAGCATTTT. Protein product: CASSQPRDRERQPQHF.